The 13 T cell receptor beta chains given below trace back to one sample, sequenced in a study of radiotherapy plus CTLA-4 blockade in lung cancer. The table came from immunoSEQ multiplex PCR; TCRdb's copy has only in-frame clones and leaves some out. The repertoire holds some 35,000 clones, 85% seen once, with 5.5% to 7.5% in the top ten. Sequencing was performed on peripheral blood, taken from a patient treated with radiotherapy plus ipilimumab. All receptors derive from a human donor with non-small cell lung cancer who had stable disease on radiotherapy plus ipilimumab.

The chain links TRBV6-5 to TRBJ2-7, with TRBD1 matching over 8 bases. Germline V gene sequence: CDR1 MNHEY, CDR2 SVGAGI. CDR3 size: 14 residues. Unmatched junction bases numbered 3, after V lost 2 bases and J lost 3 bases. This CDR3 is CASSYLDRVYEQYF. The CDR3 DNA reads TGTGCCAGCAGTTACCTGGACAGGGTCTACGAGCAGTACTTC.

This clone was counted once. This chain connects TRBV6-6 to TRBJ2-1; TRBD1 might be the D (5 bases). V was trimmed by 6 bases and J by 3 bases, leaving 15 bases between them. The CDR3 covers 15 residues. The germline V gene encodes CDR1 MNHNY and CDR2 SVGAGI (reference sequence). The CDR3 protein is CASSSDKGIYNEQFF. DNA for the CDR3: TGTGCCAGCAGCTCCGACAAGGGGATCTACAATGAGCAGTTCTTC.

The V and J genes are TRBV2 and TRBJ2-7, with D hard to call. Germline V gene data show CDR1 as SNHLY and CDR2 as FYNNEI. Trimming left V 1 base short and J 5 bases short, with 9 bases between. CDR3 size: 13 residues. The chain's CDR3 is CASSEGQFDEQYF. CDR3 nucleotides: TGTGCCAGCAGTGAAGGGCAGTTTGACGAGCAGTACTTC.

This chain uses TRBV19 with TRBJ1-5; TRBD1 is a possible D gene (5 bases). The CDR3 runs to 12 residues. The V and J ends lost 6 bases and 7 bases respectively, with 10 bases between them. Germline CDR1 is LNHDA and CDR2 is SQIVND (reference sequence). The CDR3 DNA is TGTGCCAGTAGGGGGCCGATGCAGCCCCAGCATTTT. Translation: CASRGPMQPQHF.

V gene TRBV18 combines with J gene TRBJ2-5; D remains unclear. The end of the DNA is better explained by TRBJ2-7, so the J call may be wrong. The CDR3 spans 14 residues. Germline V CDR1 and CDR2: KGHSH, LQKENI. The CDR3: CASSPGTGPYEQYF. The CDR3 DNA is TGTGCCAGCTCACCAGGTACGGGTCCCTACGAGCAGTACTTC.

This chain links TRBV30 with TRBJ1-2, with D unresolved. V lost 0 bases, J lost 4 bases, and 6 bases lay in between. Germline loops: CDR1 GTSNPN, CDR2 SVGIG (reference sequence). This CDR3 has 12 amino acids. This chain's CDR3 is CAWSVISYGYTF. As DNA, the CDR3 is TGTGCCTGGAGTGTAATCTCCTATGGCTACACCTTC.

The chain has TRBV30 and TRBJ1-1, with TRBD1 matching over 9 bases. CDR3 length: 14 residues. V lost 2 bases and J lost 4; bases outside the gene matches: 5. Germline V gene lookup returns CDR1 GTSNPN and CDR2 SVGIG (reference sequence). CDR3 DNA: TGTGCCTGGAGTATTATGACAGGGGGCACTGAAGCTTTCTTT. Translated: CAWSIMTGGTEAFF.

The chain combines TRBV7-2 with TRBJ2-1; TRBD2 agrees at 15 bases. With V trimmed by 4 bases and J by 7 bases, 2 bases remained unmatched. CDR3 size: 15 residues. Germline V gene data show CDR1 as SGHTA and CDR2 as FQGNSA. The CDR3 coding sequence is TGTGCCAGCAGCTCCGGACTAGCGGGAGGGAATGAGCAGTTCTTC. Translation: CASSSGLAGGNEQFF.

In this sample, this clone turned up once. This sequence joins TRBV4-2 and TRBJ1-2, with D maybe TRBD1 (5 bases). CDR3 size: 16 residues. V was trimmed by 0 bases and J by 1 base, leaving 12 bases between them. CDR1 and CDR2 (germline): LGHNA, YNFKEQ. The CDR3 nucleotides are TGTGCCAGCAGCCAAGAGGAGGGACGGCTTAACTATGGCTACACCTTC. As protein: CASSQEEGRLNYGYTF.

The chain carries TRBV4-1 and TRBJ2-7, with TRBD1 matching over 9 bases. The CDR3 covers 14 residues. CDR1 and CDR2 from the germline V gene are MGHRA and YSYEKL. After removal of 4 bases from V and 2 bases from J, the junction contained 3 bases not matched to a gene. The CDR3 region has the DNA TGCGCCAGCAGCCTCGGGACAGGGCCCTACGAGCAGTACTTC. It translates to CASSLGTGPYEQYF.

The J gene is TRBJ1-1, the V gene TRBV28, with 7 bases aligning to TRBD1. This CDR3 has 16 amino acids. The junction had 11 bases not matched to a gene; V was cut back by 5 bases and J by 2 bases. CDR1 and CDR2 from the germline V gene are MDHEN and SYDVKM. The CDR3 DNA reads TGTGCCAGCAGTCCGACCTCGGACAGGCCAAACACTGAAGCTTTCTTT. Translating it yields CASSPTSDRPNTEAFF. The complete variable domain, with remaining parts taken from reference TRBV28 and TRBJ1-1, reads DVKVTQSSRYLVKRTGEKVFLECVQDMDHENMFWYRQDPGLGLRLIYFSYDVKMKEKGDIPEGYSVSREKKERFSLILESASTNQTSMYLCASSPTSDRPNTEAFFGQGTRLTVV.

V and J are TRBV4-3 and TRBJ2-2, with 9 positions matching TRBD2. The CDR3 spans 15 residues. With V trimmed by 0 bases and J by 6 bases, 2 bases remained unmatched. In germline, CDR1 is LGHNA, CDR2 YSLEER. CDR3 amino acids: CASSQEGGRAGELFF. In DNA form, the CDR3 reads TGCGCCAGCAGCCAAGAGGGCGGGAGGGCCGGGGAGCTGTTTTTT.

This clone has a single count. The J gene is TRBJ1-1, the V gene TRBV6-1, with D perhaps matching TRBD1 (5 bases). In germline, CDR1 is MNHNS, CDR2 SASEGT. V was clipped by 4 bases and J by 6 bases, with 12 bases between them. CDR3 length equals 13 residues. The CDR3 DNA reads TGTGCCAGCAGTGCGGGGGACGGTGCTGAAGCTTTCTTT. Translating it yields CASSAGDGAEAFF.